A selection of T cell receptor beta chains follows, all from one sample in a study of beta chain features in type 1 diabetes. Assay used: immunoSEQ multiplex PCR; TCRdb lists only in-frame clones, some missing. The table lists some 370,000 clones, around 10% of them singletons, with around 0.66% in the top ten. Sequencing used central memory CD4+ T cells from blood. These receptors were obtained from a young man with type 1 diabetes. Each CDR3 is given with its conserved first and last residue. Each record gives: clone size, D gene, V gene, J gene, CDR3 DNA, CDR3 protein. The D gene is left open where the match is weak. Clone size appears in some rows only: once, few, many, or a class for an expanded clone.

clone size: many; D gene: .; V gene: TRBV5-6; J gene: TRBJ2-2; CDR3 DNA: TGTGCCAGCAGCTTGTTCGGGGACACCGGGGAGCTGTTTTTT; CDR3 protein: CASSLFGDTGELFF
clone size: .; D gene: TRBD2; V gene: TRBV28; J gene: TRBJ2-1; CDR3 DNA: TGTGCCAGCAGCCCGCTAGCGGGACGCAATGAGCAGTTCTTC; CDR3 protein: CASSPLAGRNEQFF
clone size: .; D gene: TRBD2; V gene: TRBV5-1; J gene: TRBJ2-1; CDR3 DNA: TGCGCCAGCAGCTTGACTCCGCCTAGCGGGAGTCAGGATGAGCAGTTCTTC; CDR3 protein: CASSLTPPSGSQDEQFF
clone size: many; D gene: .; V gene: TRBV7-9; J gene: TRBJ2-7; CDR3 DNA: TGTGCCAGCAGCTCCTACGACGAGCAGTACTTC; CDR3 protein: CASSSYDEQYF
clone size: .; D gene: .; V gene: TRBV18; J gene: TRBJ2-7; CDR3 DNA: TGTGCCAGCTCACCAATACCGGCCGCAGGGTCCTACGAGCAGTACTTC; CDR3 protein: CASSPIPAAGSYEQYF
clone size: few; D gene: TRBD1; V gene: TRBV7-9; J gene: TRBJ1-5; CDR3 DNA: TGTGCCAGCAGCTTAGGAGGATACACAGGGGGTAATCAGCCCCAGCATTTT; CDR3 protein: CASSLGGYTGGNQPQHF
clone size: .; D gene: .; V gene: TRBV11-2; J gene: TRBJ2-1; CDR3 DNA: TGTGCCAGCAGCCCTCGACACGGGAGCTCCTACAATGAGCAGTTCTTC; CDR3 protein: CASSPRHGSSYNEQFF
clone size: .; D gene: .; V gene: TRBV6-1; J gene: TRBJ2-7; CDR3 DNA: TGTGCCAGCAGCGCTACGGATTTCTACGAGCAGTACTTC; CDR3 protein: CASSATDFYEQYF
clone size: .; D gene: .; V gene: TRBV28; J gene: TRBJ1-1; CDR3 DNA: TGTGCCAGCGTGAGGACGGAGAACACTGAAGCTTTCTTT; CDR3 protein: CASVRTENTEAFF
clone size: few; D gene: TRBD1; V gene: TRBV2; J gene: TRBJ2-5; CDR3 DNA: TGTGCCAGCAGAGGACAGGGAAAGACCCAGTACTTC; CDR3 protein: CASRGQGKTQYF
clone size: .; D gene: TRBD1; V gene: TRBV30; J gene: TRBJ1-2; CDR3 DNA: TGTGCCTGGACTACCCCCCGGGGACAGGGCCTCGGGGGCTACACCTTC; CDR3 protein: CAWTTPRGQGLGGYTF
clone size: .; D gene: TRBD1; V gene: TRBV27; J gene: TRBJ1-2; CDR3 DNA: TGTGCCAGCAGTCCCCAGGACAGGGAGGGCTACACCTTC; CDR3 protein: CASSPQDREGYTF
clone size: .; D gene: TRBD2; V gene: TRBV7-9; J gene: TRBJ2-1; CDR3 DNA: TGTGCCAGCAGCTTGGGCACTAGCGGCTACTACAATGAGCAGTTCTTC; CDR3 protein: CASSLGTSGYYNEQFF
clone size: .; D gene: .; V gene: TRBV20-1; J gene: TRBJ2-1; CDR3 DNA: TGCAGTGCCCCAGATTACAATGAGCAGTTCTTC; CDR3 protein: CSAPDYNEQFF
clone size: .; D gene: .; V gene: TRBV4-1; J gene: TRBJ1-4; CDR3 DNA: TGCGCCAGCAGCCAAGATGGGGATCCGGGAGGATTGAATGAAAAACTGTTTTTT; CDR3 protein: CASSQDGDPGGLNEKLFF
clone size: .; D gene: .; V gene: TRBV5-6; J gene: TRBJ2-1; CDR3 DNA: TGTGCCAGCAGTAAGGAGTCCCCAATAGGGTTCTTC; CDR3 protein: CASSKESPIGFF
clone size: .; D gene: .; V gene: TRBV5-1; J gene: TRBJ1-1; CDR3 DNA: TGCGCCAGCAGCTCGGGATGGTGGGGAAGCGCTGAAGCTTTCTTT; CDR3 protein: CASSSGWWGSAEAFF